This is a list of T cell receptor beta chains from one sample in a study of shared clonotypes between healthy human individuals. Libraries were prepared by immunoSEQ multiplex PCR; TCRdb keeps only in-frame clonotypes and omits some of them. This sample has about 2.1 million clones; 85% to 95% occur once, and the top ten carry over 1.5%. Material for sequencing was naive CD8+ T cells from PBMCs. The receptors derive from a man between 18 and 35 years old in good health. Some clones in this sample may be carry-over from other donors' samples. The CDR3 runs from the conserved cysteine through the conserved F or W. A D gene is named only where the DNA matches it firmly. Expanded clones get a size class; other rows say once, few or many, or leave the size out.

V: TRBV19
D: TRBD2
length: 18
J: TRBJ2-5
size: NA
DNA: TGTGCCAGTAGTTCCGCCACGCTAGCGGACCCCGCAGGAGAGACCCAGTACTTC
CDR3: CASSSATLADPAGETQYF

V: TRBV19
D: TRBD1
length: 14
J: TRBJ2-7
size: NA
DNA: TGTGCCAGTAGTATACAGGGGGCCGACTACGAGCAGTACTTC
CDR3: CASSIQGADYEQYF

V: TRBV7-2
D: TRBD1
length: 15
J: TRBJ1-4
size: NA
DNA: TGTGCCAGCAGCTCGGTAGGGACCTCAGGGGGAAAACTGTTTTTT
CDR3: CASSSVGTSGGKLFF

V: TRBV28
D: NA
length: 11
J: TRBJ2-3
size: NA
DNA: TGTGCCAGCAGTTTATCCCGGTGGCAGTATTTT
CDR3: CASSLSRWQYF

V: TRBV10-1
D: NA
length: 12
J: TRBJ2-7
size: NA
DNA: TGCGCCAGCAGTGAGTCTACAGCCGAGCAGTACTTC
CDR3: CASSESTAEQYF

V: TRBV7-9
D: TRBD1
length: 16
J: TRBJ1-2
size: NA
DNA: TGTGCCAGCAGGTCCAAGGCACGGGACAGGGGTTATGGCTACACCTTC
CDR3: CASRSKARDRGYGYTF

V: TRBV29-1
D: NA
length: 13
J: TRBJ2-7
size: NA
DNA: TGCAGCGTTGAATTTGGCAGGTCCTACGAGCAGTACTTC
CDR3: CSVEFGRSYEQYF

V: TRBV6-6
D: TRBD1
length: 15
J: TRBJ2-7
size: NA
DNA: TGTGCCAGCAGTCGGCCGGACAGGGGGTCCTACGAGCAGTACTTC
CDR3: CASSRPDRGSYEQYF

V: TRBV6-6
D: NA
length: 13
J: TRBJ2-5
size: NA
DNA: TGTGCCAGCAGTGCGGGACAGCAAGAGACCCAGTACTTC
CDR3: CASSAGQQETQYF

V: TRBV28
D: NA
length: 15
J: TRBJ1-2
size: NA
DNA: TGTGCCAGCAGTTTATTTGGGGGAGCGGTGGGTGGCTACACCTTC
CDR3: CASSLFGGAVGGYTF

V: TRBV5-5
D: NA
length: 15
J: TRBJ2-7
size: NA
DNA: TGTGCCAGCAGCTCTACAGGGATCGGCTCCTACGAGCAGTACTTC
CDR3: CASSSTGIGSYEQYF

V: TRBV12-5
D: NA
length: 14
J: TRBJ1-1
size: NA
DNA: TGTGCTAGTGGTTTGGGGGGCCTGAACACTGAAGCTTTCTTT
CDR3: CASGLGGLNTEAFF

V: TRBV7-8
D: NA
length: 13
J: TRBJ2-7
size: NA
DNA: TGTGCCAGCAGCTTAGGGACCGCCTACGAGCAGTACTTC
CDR3: CASSLGTAYEQYF

V: TRBV5-6
D: NA
length: 14
J: TRBJ2-5
size: NA
DNA: TGTGCCAGCAGCAACACGATCGACCGGAGGACCCAGTACTTC
CDR3: CASSNTIDRRTQYF

V: TRBV5-5
D: NA
length: 16
J: TRBJ1-1
size: NA
DNA: TGTGCCAGCTTGGCCGGGCTCCGGGCCATGAACACTGAAGCTTTCTTT
CDR3: CASLAGLRAMNTEAFF

V: TRBV4-1
D: NA
length: 13
J: TRBJ2-7
size: NA
DNA: TGCGCCAGCAGCCAAGACACCGCCTACGAGCAGTACTTC
CDR3: CASSQDTAYEQYF

V: TRBV29-1
D: NA
length: 13
J: TRBJ2-1
size: NA
DNA: TGCAGCGTTGAAGGTTGGAGCTACAATGAGCAGTTCTTC
CDR3: CSVEGWSYNEQFF

V: TRBV27
D: TRBD1
length: 17
J: TRBJ2-7
size: NA
DNA: TGTGCCAGCAGTTTCTACTGGACAGGGGAGGGGTTGTACGAGCAGTACTTC
CDR3: CASSFYWTGEGLYEQYF

V: TRBV10-3
D: TRBD1
length: 16
J: TRBJ2-7
size: NA
DNA: TGTGCCATCAGTATCCGAGACAGTCGACAGGGCGGCGAGCAGTACTTC
CDR3: CAISIRDSRQGGEQYF

V: TRBV6-4
D: NA
length: 15
J: TRBJ2-1
size: NA
DNA: TGTGCCAGCAGTGACTCGCAGGGTTGGGGCAATGAGCAGTTCTTC
CDR3: CASSDSQGWGNEQFF

V: TRBV6-5
D: NA
length: 14
J: TRBJ2-1
size: NA
DNA: TGTGCCAGCAGTTCCGAAGACGGGTACAATGAGCAGTTCTTC
CDR3: CASSSEDGYNEQFF

V: TRBV2
D: NA
length: 14
J: TRBJ2-7
size: NA
DNA: TGTGCCAGCAGTGAAGGAGGGGAAAAGCACGAGCAGTACTTC
CDR3: CASSEGGEKHEQYF

V: TRBV5-1
D: TRBD2
length: 16
J: TRBJ2-7
size: NA
DNA: TGCGCCAGCAGCTTCTTAGCGGGAGGGAAAGCCTACGAGCAGTACTTC
CDR3: CASSFLAGGKAYEQYF

V: TRBV7-9
D: TRBD1
length: 12
J: TRBJ1-5
size: NA
DNA: TGTGCCAGCAGCTTAGGGGACAGGACCCAGCATTTT
CDR3: CASSLGDRTQHF

V: TRBV13
D: TRBD2
length: 16
J: TRBJ2-2
size: once
DNA: TGTGCCAGCAGCCTTATAGCGGGGGGCGACACCGGGGAGCTGTTTTTT
CDR3: CASSLIAGGDTGELFF

V: TRBV10-1
D: TRBD1
length: 15
J: TRBJ2-7
size: NA
DNA: TGCGCCAGCAGCCCGGGACAGGCCCCATCCTACGAGCAGTACTTC
CDR3: CASSPGQAPSYEQYF

V: TRBV19
D: NA
length: 15
J: TRBJ1-5
size: NA
DNA: TGTGCCAGTAGTATAGATCGGGAAGGCAGGCAGCCCCAGCATTTT
CDR3: CASSIDREGRQPQHF

V: TRBV6-5
D: TRBD2
length: 15
J: TRBJ2-7
size: NA
DNA: TGTGCCAGCAGTTACCCAACCTTAGCGGGAGTCGAGCAGTACTTC
CDR3: CASSYPTLAGVEQYF

V: TRBV15
D: NA
length: 14
J: TRBJ2-3
size: NA
DNA: TGTGCCACCACCGCAGGGTGGCGGACAGATACGCAGTATTTT
CDR3: CATTAGWRTDTQYF

V: TRBV7-6
D: TRBD1
length: 15
J: TRBJ1-2
size: NA
DNA: TGTGCCAGCAGCTTAGGGACAGGGGGGGACTATGGCTACACCTTC
CDR3: CASSLGTGGDYGYTF

V: TRBV6-5
D: TRBD1
length: 14
J: TRBJ1-2
size: NA
DNA: TGTGCCAGCAGCCTCGGGACAGGGGGAGATGGCTACACCTTC
CDR3: CASSLGTGGDGYTF

V: TRBV28
D: NA
length: 16
J: TRBJ2-6
size: NA
DNA: TGTGCCAGCAGTTTGATTCGGGGCTCTGGGGCCAACGTCCTGACTTTC
CDR3: CASSLIRGSGANVLTF

V: TRBV21-1
D: NA
length: 15
J: TRBJ2-5
size: NA
DNA: TGTGCCAGCAGCAAAATAAGGGGATTCGAGGAGACCCAGTACTTC
CDR3: CASSKIRGFEETQYF

V: TRBV19
D: TRBD1
length: 16
J: TRBJ1-1
size: NA
DNA: TGTGCCAGTAGATCTTTTTTTCTAGACAGGGAAGCTGAAGCTTTCTTT
CDR3: CASRSFFLDREAEAFF

V: TRBV27
D: NA
length: 15
J: TRBJ1-2
size: NA
DNA: TGTGCCAGCAGGGGCAACATCAAAGTCAACTATGGCTACACCTTC
CDR3: CASRGNIKVNYGYTF

V: TRBV5-1
D: TRBD1
length: 16
J: TRBJ2-3
size: NA
DNA: TGCGCCAGCAGCCTGACGACAGGGGGCTACACAGATACGCAGTATTTT
CDR3: CASSLTTGGYTDTQYF

V: TRBV27
D: NA
length: 15
J: TRBJ2-1
size: NA
DNA: TGTGCCAGCAGTTCTCTAGCGCTGACCTACAATGAGCAGTTCTTC
CDR3: CASSSLALTYNEQFF

V: TRBV4-1
D: NA
length: 16
J: TRBJ2-5
size: NA
DNA: TGCGCCAGCAGCCAAGGGTTACGGACCGCGTTCGGGACCCAGTACTTC
CDR3: CASSQGLRTAFGTQYF

V: TRBV6-6
D: NA
length: 16
J: TRBJ2-2
size: once
DNA: TGTGCCAGCAGTCCCCGTGAGGGAGCGAACACCGGGGAGCTGTTTTTT
CDR3: CASSPREGANTGELFF

V: TRBV9
D: NA
length: 14
J: TRBJ2-5
size: NA
DNA: TGTGCCAGCAGCGCCTCCGGGGCCCTAGAGACCCAGTACTTC
CDR3: CASSASGALETQYF

V: TRBV5-6
D: NA
length: 12
J: TRBJ1-1
size: NA
DNA: TGTGCCAGCAGCTTCCAGGTCACTGAAGCTTTCTTT
CDR3: CASSFQVTEAFF

V: TRBV9
D: NA
length: 15
J: TRBJ2-6
size: once
DNA: TGTGCCAGCAGCGTAGTAGGCTCTGGGGCCAACGTCCTGACTTTC
CDR3: CASSVVGSGANVLTF

V: TRBV28
D: TRBD1
length: 15
J: TRBJ1-2
size: NA
DNA: TGTGCCAGCAGTTTATCCGGGACAGCATACTATGGCTACACCTTC
CDR3: CASSLSGTAYYGYTF

V: TRBV10-3
D: TRBD2
length: 17
J: TRBJ2-1
size: NA
DNA: TGTGCCATCAGTGAGACGCCTAGCGGTTGGGTTAACAATGAGCAGTTCTTC
CDR3: CAISETPSGWVNNEQFF

V: TRBV6-1
D: TRBD1
length: 15
J: TRBJ2-4
size: NA
DNA: TGTGCCAGCAGTCTGCAGGGGGTCCCCTTTAACATTCAGTACTTC
CDR3: CASSLQGVPFNIQYF

V: TRBV2
D: NA
length: 18
J: TRBJ2-6
size: NA
DNA: TGTGCCAGCAGTGAATTTGTGGTGCTGGTCTCTGGGGCCAACGTCCTGACTTTC
CDR3: CASSEFVVLVSGANVLTF

V: TRBV7-9
D: NA
length: 16
J: TRBJ2-5
size: NA
DNA: TGTGCCAGCAGACCCATGTGGCAGGCGCTGCAAGAGACCCAGTACTTC
CDR3: CASRPMWQALQETQYF

V: TRBV28
D: NA
length: 15
J: TRBJ1-3
size: NA
DNA: TGTGCCAGCACCCGGGACTCCCCAAGCGTAAACACCATATATTTT
CDR3: CASTRDSPSVNTIYF

V: TRBV11-3
D: NA
length: 14
J: TRBJ2-7
size: NA
DNA: TGTGCCAGCAGCCCGAAGGGAAGTGGGCACGAGCAGTACTTC
CDR3: CASSPKGSGHEQYF

V: TRBV2
D: NA
length: 17
J: TRBJ2-7
size: NA
DNA: TGTGCCAGCATGACGGACTCCTTTGCCACCTACACCTACGAGCAGTACTTC
CDR3: CASMTDSFATYTYEQYF

V: TRBV25-1
D: NA
length: 15
J: TRBJ2-5
size: NA
DNA: TGTGCCAGCAGTGAAGACCCGACGACGTACGGGACCCAGTACTTC
CDR3: CASSEDPTTYGTQYF

V: TRBV7-2
D: NA
length: 13
J: TRBJ2-1
size: NA
DNA: TGTGCCAGCATCCCAAAGGCTCGCAATGAGCAGTTCTTC
CDR3: CASIPKARNEQFF

V: TRBV6-5
D: NA
length: 15
J: TRBJ2-4
size: NA
DNA: TGTGCCAGCAGTTACGCCTTTGGGCCGCAAAACATTCAGTACTTC
CDR3: CASSYAFGPQNIQYF

V: TRBV5-4
D: TRBD2
length: 14
J: TRBJ2-1
size: NA
DNA: TGTGCCAGCAGCCATCTAGCGGGAGGTCCTGAGCAGTTCTTC
CDR3: CASSHLAGGPEQFF